Below, 15 T cell receptor beta chains from the same sample are listed, as sequenced in a study of OX40 agonist ivuxolimab in advanced cancers. TCRdb's copy holds only in-frame clones and misses some; the assay was immunoSEQ multiplex PCR. This sample has about 70,000 clones, with about 90% found just once. The material sequenced was CD4+ or CD8+ T cells sorted from blood, taken in a trial of the OX40 agonist ivuxolimab. These receptors were taken from an adult with an advanced solid tumor such as melanoma, head and neck, liver or kidney cancer.

This chain uses TRBV7-9 with TRBJ1-2, with D tentatively TRBD1 (5 bases). The germline V and J ends were trimmed by 5 bases and 4 bases, with 14 bases remaining between them. The CDR3 covers 14 residues. Per germline, CDR1 SEHNR and CDR2 FQNEAQ (reference sequence). CDR3 DNA: TGTGCCAGCAGCCCAGGGCCGGGGAGCTATGGCTACACCTTC. Amino acid sequence: CASSPGPGSYGYTF.

The rearrangement links TRBV7-2 to TRBJ1-4, with D possibly being TRBD1 (5 bases). This CDR3 contains 15 residues. CDR1 is SGHTA, CDR2 FQGNSA, per germline. V lost 1 base to trimming and J lost 7 bases, with 13 bases between them. CDR3 residues: CASSLDRQQAEKLFF. The CDR3 DNA follows: TGTGCCAGCAGCTTAGATAGACAGCAAGCTGAAAAACTGTTTTTT.

The V call is TRBV7-2, the J call TRBJ1-3; a weak D match, TRBD1 (5 bases). CDR1 and CDR2 (germline): SGHTA, FQGNSA. V was trimmed by 3 bases and J by 0 bases, leaving 12 bases between them. The CDR3 is 16 residues long. CDR3 bases: TGTGCCAGCAGCTTGTTAGGGACCAGCTCTGGAAACACCATATATTTT. Translation: CASSLLGTSSGNTIYF.

This sequence joins TRBV30 and TRBJ1-1; perhaps TRBD1 as D (5 bases). The CDR3 contains 11 residues. CDR1 is GTSNPN and CDR2 is SVGIG in the germline V gene (reference sequence). DNA of the CDR3: TGTTGGGCGGACATGAACACTGAAGCTTTCTTT. Protein: CWADMNTEAFF.

The chain combines TRBV20-1 with TRBJ2-1, with a weak D call TRBD2 (5 bases). There are 10 residues in the CDR3. Trimming took off 5 bases at V and 7 bases at J, with 6 bases between the two ends. Per the germline V gene, CDR1 is DFQATT and CDR2 is SNEGSKA (reference sequence). As DNA, the CDR3 is TGCAGTGCTTTAGCGAATGAGCAGTTCTTC. The encoded protein is CSALANEQFF.

The gene calls are TRBV2 and TRBJ1-1, with TRBD1 identical over 11 bases. This CDR3 has 14 amino acids. V trimming: 7 bases; J trimming: 4 bases; junction bases outside the gene matches: 5. Germline CDR1 reads SNHLY; CDR2 reads FYNNEI. This chain's CDR3 is CASTGGQGATEAFF. CDR3 DNA sequence: TGTGCCAGCACCGGAGGACAGGGGGCCACTGAAGCTTTCTTT.

The chain recombines TRBV5-1 with TRBJ2-3; the D call may be TRBD1 or TRBD2 (7 bases each). Trimming took off 4 bases at V and 4 bases at J, with 16 bases between the two ends. The CDR3 sequence is 15 residues long. CDR1 is SGHRS and CDR2 is YFSETQ in the germline V gene. CDR3 amino acids: CASSLQGGRADTQYF. The CDR3 DNA reads as TGCGCCAGCAGCCTCCAGGGGGGGAGGGCAGATACGCAGTATTTT.

This chain uses TRBV7-2 with TRBJ2-1; TRBD1 matches at 7 bases. CDR1 SGHTA and CDR2 FQGNSA come from the germline V gene. This CDR3 contains 14 residues. V lost 4 bases, J lost 6 bases, and 6 bases stayed unmatched. CDR3 sequence (DNA): TGTGCCAGCAGCTCCCCGAGGGGGCCCAATGAGCAGTTCTTC. Its protein is CASSSPRGPNEQFF.

This chain connects TRBV14 to TRBJ2-1, with a weak D call TRBD2 (6 bases). CDR3 length equals 14 residues. In germline, CDR1 is SGHDN, CDR2 FVKESK. The ends were cut back, 4 bases at V and 6 bases at J, with 13 bases in the middle. For the CDR3, the DNA is TGTGCCAGCAGCCTTCGGGAGTTCTCCAATGAGCAGTTCTTC. This sequence encodes CASSLREFSNEQFF. The full variable domain, rest sourced from reference TRBV14 and TRBJ2-1, is EAGVTQFPSHSVIEKGQTVTLRCDPISGHDNLYWYRRVMGKEIKFLLHFVKESKQDESGMPNNRFLAERTGGTYSTLKVQPAELEDSGVYFCASSLREFSNEQFFGPGTRLTVL.

The chain recombines TRBV11-3 with TRBJ1-3, with D possibly matching TRBD1 (5 bases). CDR3 size: 13 residues. Germline CDR1 and CDR2: SGHNT and YENEEA. Trimming left V 5 bases short and J 4 bases short, with 9 bases between. CDR3 sequence: CASSPDRGNTIYF. The CDR3 DNA reads TGTGCCAGCAGCCCAGACAGAGGAAACACCATATATTTT.

This clone has a single count. V gene TRBV18 combines with J gene TRBJ2-4; 10 bases are shared with TRBD1. Germline V CDR1 and CDR2: KGHSH, LQKENI. This CDR3 is built from 16 residues. With 8 bases clipped from V and 3 bases from J, the junction kept 10 bases outside the gene matches. This chain's CDR3 is CASVSGTGVGKNIQYF. The CDR3 bases are TGTGCCAGCGTATCCGGGACAGGGGTTGGCAAAAACATTCAGTACTTC.

This chain uses TRBV11-2 with TRBJ2-7; 10 positions match TRBD1. Per germline, CDR1 SGHAT and CDR2 FQNNGV. V lost 0 bases and J lost 4; bases outside the gene matches: 9. CDR3 size: 17 residues. The CDR3 is CASSLDGVGTGAYEQYF. DNA for the CDR3: TGTGCCAGCAGCTTAGATGGGGTTGGGACAGGGGCTTACGAGCAGTACTTC.

This chain connects TRBV7-6 to TRBJ2-5, with D possibly being TRBD2 (5 bases). The CDR3 is 14 amino acids. Deletions cut 5 bases from V and 5 bases from J, with 15 bases between. Germline V gives CDR1 SGHVS, CDR2 FNYEAQ. As DNA, the CDR3 is TGTGCCAGCAGCGGGTCTAGCCGGGCGGAGACCCAGTACTTC. This encodes CASSGSSRAETQYF.

This rearrangement joins TRBV2 to TRBJ1-5; D is possibly TRBD1 (6 bases). Germline values: CDR1 SNHLY, CDR2 FYNNEI. Trimming cost V 6 bases and J 5 bases, with 17 bases left between them. CDR3 length equals 15 residues. The CDR3 DNA reads as TGTGCCAGCAGCGTTGGGGGCGCTAGACATCAGCCCCAGCATTTT. It yields the protein CASSVGGARHQPQHF.

The V call is TRBV7-2, the J call TRBJ2-7, with D possibly TRBD1 on 5 matching bases. V lost 3 bases to trimming and J lost 3 bases, with 9 bases between them. CDR1 SGHTA and CDR2 FQGNSA come from the germline V gene. The CDR3 totals 13 residues. This CDR3 reads CASSFAGHYEQYF. The DNA of the CDR3 is TGTGCCAGCAGCTTTGCAGGGCACTACGAGCAGTACTTC.